Shown below are 11 T cell receptor beta chains from a single sample sequenced in a study of Ad26.COV2.S vaccination and SARS-CoV-2 variants. Regarding treatment: about 20 received Ad26.COV2.S at low or high dose, single or two shots; five or six received placebo; per-sample allocation not given. Samples were taken on day 63 after the first vaccine or placebo injection. Method: immunoSEQ multiplex PCR; TCRdb's copy keeps in-frame clones and lacks some. The sample carries about 400,000 clones, about 91% recorded once. Sequences were derived from peripheral blood, sampled in a trial of Ad26.COV2.S vaccine versus placebo. The source of these receptors is a person between 18 and 59 years old who received the Ad26.COV2.S COVID-19 vaccine or a placebo.

The chain employs TRBV7-2 and TRBJ2-2, with TRBD1 matching over 8 bases. This CDR3 region has 15 residues. The V gene end was trimmed by 5 bases and the J gene end by 6 bases; junction bases not matched to a gene: 8. CDR1 and CDR2 from the germline V gene are SGHTA and FQGNSA. CDR3 sequence (DNA): TGTGCCAGCAGCGCGACAGGGGCGGAGGCCGGGGAGCTGTTTTTT. This translates into CASSATGAEAGELFF.

The chain has TRBV29-1 and TRBJ2-7, with 7 bases matching TRBD1. V shed 4 bases, J shed 0 bases, and the junction held 6 bases outside the gene matches. Germline assignment: CDR1 SQVTM and CDR2 ANQGSEA. This CDR3 is built from 14 residues. The CDR3 reads CSVGGGGRSYEQYF. The CDR3 DNA reads TGCAGCGTTGGAGGGGGCGGGCGCTCCTACGAGCAGTACTTC.

The chain couples TRBV19 to TRBJ2-5; maybe TRBD1 (6 bases). Looked up from germline, CDR1 is LNHDA and CDR2 is SQIVND (reference sequence). The germline V and J ends were trimmed by 5 bases and 2 bases, with 9 bases remaining between them. The CDR3 sequence is 13 residues long. CDR3 DNA sequence: TGTGCCAGTAGTTGGACAGCTCAAGAGACCCAGTACTTC. Translation: CASSWTAQETQYF.

CDR3 residues: CASSLTGTRVISGANVLTF. CDR3 nucleotides: TGTGCCAGCAGCTTAACAGGGACTAGAGTAATTTCCGGGGCCAACGTCCTGACTTTC. The chain uses TRBV7-2 and TRBJ2-6, with 8 bases aligning to TRBD2. V shed 2 bases and J 4 bases; nucleotides not matched to a gene: 13. This CDR3 comprises 19 residues. CDR1 SGHTA and CDR2 FQGNSA come from the germline V gene.

The V call is TRBV5-4, the J call TRBJ1-1; D is unclear. Germline loops: CDR1 SGHNT, CDR2 YYREEE (reference sequence). V was cut by 0 bases and J by 5 bases, with 5 bases left in between. The CDR3 has 12 residues. The CDR3 here is CASSLDATEAFF. The CDR3, as DNA: TGTGCCAGCAGCTTGGACGCGACTGAAGCTTTCTTT.

The CDR3 protein is CASSLDRVDSPLHF. DNA for the CDR3: TGTGCCAGCAGCCTCGACAGGGTTGATTCACCCCTCCACTTT. V and J are TRBV11-3 and TRBJ1-6; TRBD1 matches at 7 bases. The CDR3 has 14 residues. In germline, CDR1 is SGHNT, CDR2 YENEEA. The junction had 6 bases not matched to a gene; V was cut back by 5 bases and J by 8 bases.

This CDR3 is CASSSRTHQPQHF. As DNA, the CDR3 is TGTGCCAGCAGTTCCAGGACCCATCAGCCCCAGCATTTT. J is TRBJ1-5 and V is TRBV6-5; D uncertain. The CDR3 is 13 amino acids. V dropped 4 bases and J dropped 5 bases, with 9 bases sitting between them. The germline gives CDR1 MNHEY, CDR2 SVGAGI.

The CDR3 reads CASNLGSRLDTQYF. CDR3 DNA sequence: TGTGCCAGCAACTTAGGGTCGAGGCTTGACACGCAGTATTTT. The rearrangement links TRBV9 to TRBJ2-3; no clear D. CDR1 SGDLS and CDR2 YYNGEE come from the germline V gene. The V end lost 6 bases, the J end lost 9 bases, and 20 bases lay between the germline ends. CDR3 size: 14 residues.

This sequence joins TRBV20-1 and TRBJ2-1; perhaps D is TRBD1 or TRBD2 (5 bases each). Trimming took 3 bases from V and 4 from J, leaving 13 bases between them. Germline CDR1 is DFQATT and CDR2 is SNEGSKA (reference sequence). The CDR3 consists of 14 residues. The CDR3, as DNA: TGCAGTGCTAGTTTGGGACGATTATACAATGAGCAGTTCTTC. Residues: CSASLGRLYNEQFF.

The count of this clone is one. The sample contains more than one DNA sequence encoding this CDR3. The V and J genes are TRBV5-1 and TRBJ2-3; no definite D call. The germline CDR1 and CDR2 sequences are SGHRS and YFSETQ. The CDR3 covers 12 residues. Trimming removed 0 bases from V and 4 bases from J, with 3 bases in between. This CDR3 is CASSLGADTQYF. CDR3 coding DNA: TGCGCCAGCAGCTTGGGAGCAGATACGCAGTATTTT.

The rearrangement uses TRBV27 and TRBJ1-1; D may be TRBD1 (6 bases). The CDR3 runs to 17 residues. From germline, CDR1 is MNHEY and CDR2 SMNVEV (reference sequence). V was pared by 3 bases and J by 7 bases, with 24 bases between. The CDR3 protein is CASSLFPLTGTRDEAFF. As DNA, the CDR3 is TGTGCCAGCAGTTTGTTCCCACTGACCGGGACACGAGATGAAGCTTTCTTT.